These 3 T cell receptor beta chains were sequenced from one sample in a study of shared clonotypes between healthy human individuals. The table came from immunoSEQ multiplex PCR; TCRdb's copy has only in-frame clones and leaves some out. The data show about 460,000 clones, 77% seen once. Specimen: PBMCs. These receptor sequences come from a woman in her thirties or forties in good health. Some clones in this sample may be carry-over from other donors' samples.

There are many counts of this clone. A read error may produce the germline difference seen at one junction end. The same CDR3 arises from other DNA sequences in this sample as well. The chain is built from TRBV28 and TRBJ1-1; D remains unclear. The CDR3 runs 15 residues. From germline, CDR1 is MDHEN and CDR2 SYDVKM. CDR3 in DNA: TGTGCCAGCAGTCCAAACCCGACCGCGAACGCTGAAGCTTTCTTT. Amino acids: CASSPNPTANAEAFF.

The chain joins TRBV11-3 to TRBJ2-2, with D maybe TRBD2 (5 bases). CDR1 and CDR2 from the germline V gene are SGHNT and YENEEA. The CDR3 is made up of 16 amino acids. V was pared by 0 bases and J by 7 bases, with 15 bases between. The DNA of the CDR3 is TGTGCCAGCAGCTTAGATCCTTCTCGGGGAGTCGGGGAGCTGTTTTTT. This gives the protein CASSLDPSRGVGELFF.

The CDR3 region is CASSSREDRTSYGYTF. CDR3 DNA: TGTGCCAGCAGCTCAAGAGAGGACAGGACCAGCTATGGCTACACCTTC. The chain combines TRBV9 with TRBJ1-2; 7 nucleotides align to TRBD1. Germline V CDR1 and CDR2: SGDLS, YYNGEE. The V gene end was trimmed by 4 bases and the J gene end by 4 bases; junction bases not matched to a gene: 13. The CDR3 consists of 16 residues.